This TCR beta chain was recorded in a study of blood T cell repertoires in COVID-19. Study details: From T cells, B-cell-depleted T cells, or PBMCs came the material, which was cDNA or gDNA.

The CDR3 covers 13 residues. CDR1 and CDR2 (germline): LNHDA, SQIVND (reference sequence). Trimming stripped 5 bases from V and 3 bases from J, with 8 bases between. Methods used by the authors: Reference gene primers were amplified, and this amplification served to estimate nucleated cell counts. Assay used: immunoSEQ multiplex PCR; TCRdb lists only in-frame clones, some missing. V, J and clone size derive from that table, while D and trimming were established from the DNA sequence. Of over 100,000 clones listed, approximately 80% were seen once; the top ten hold 0.83%. The rearrangement joins TRBV19 to TRBJ1-5; TRBD1 might be the D (5 bases). This TCR came from a woman in her sixties or seventies with acute or convalescent COVID-19. Sequencing used peripheral blood. CDR3 region: CASSGGVNQPQHF. CDR3 sequence (DNA): TGTGCCAGTAGTGGGGGGGTCAATCAGCCCCAGCATTTT.